This T cell receptor (beta chain) comes out of a study of glioma-infiltrating T cells. Study results and caveats: Above-expected tissue-blood divergence occurred in all gliomas, most in low-grade ones. CDR3 overlap between tissue and blood was very small.

TCR alpha and beta CDR3 regions were amplified from RNA using iRepertoire nested multiplex PCR. One-step reverse transcription and amplification started from around 100-400 ng of tissue mRNA or PBMC total RNA. TCRdb reprocessed the multiplex PCR reads with MiXCR, giving one entry per CDR3 protein. The repertoire consists of approximately 120,000 distinct CDR3 sequences, with 25% to 30% occurring once and the leading ten covering about a third. Trimming left V 2 bases short and J 0 bases short, with 8 bases between. Per the germline V gene, CDR1 is SGHKS and CDR2 is YYEKEE (reference sequence). This CDR3 comprises 14 residues. About this clonotype itself: Its cognate antigen is unknown.

The genes are TRBV5-5 and TRBJ1-2; weak D call: TRBD1 (5 bases). The sequence derives from a human donor with low-grade glioma or glioblastoma, undergoing nonglioma brain surgery, or in good health (not recorded which). The sample taken for sequencing was glioma tissue, nonneoplastic brain tissue, or PBMCs (not recorded which). CDR3 in amino acids: CASSFDRSNYGYTF. The DNA for the CDR3 is TGTGCCAGCAGCTTTGACAGATCTAACTATGGCTACACCTTC.